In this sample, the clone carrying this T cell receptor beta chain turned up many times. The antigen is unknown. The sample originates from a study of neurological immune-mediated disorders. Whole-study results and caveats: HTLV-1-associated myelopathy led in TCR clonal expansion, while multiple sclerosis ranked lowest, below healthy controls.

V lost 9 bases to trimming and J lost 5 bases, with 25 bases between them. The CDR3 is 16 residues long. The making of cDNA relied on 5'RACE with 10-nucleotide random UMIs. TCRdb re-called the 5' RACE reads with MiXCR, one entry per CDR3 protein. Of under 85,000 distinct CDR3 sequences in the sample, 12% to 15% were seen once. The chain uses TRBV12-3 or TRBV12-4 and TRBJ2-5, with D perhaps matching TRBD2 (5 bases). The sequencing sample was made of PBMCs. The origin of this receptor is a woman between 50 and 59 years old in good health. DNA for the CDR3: TGTGCCAGTCGCTCTGAGGTGGGCGGGTCTGGGGAGACCCAGTACTTC. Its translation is CASRSEVGGSGETQYF.